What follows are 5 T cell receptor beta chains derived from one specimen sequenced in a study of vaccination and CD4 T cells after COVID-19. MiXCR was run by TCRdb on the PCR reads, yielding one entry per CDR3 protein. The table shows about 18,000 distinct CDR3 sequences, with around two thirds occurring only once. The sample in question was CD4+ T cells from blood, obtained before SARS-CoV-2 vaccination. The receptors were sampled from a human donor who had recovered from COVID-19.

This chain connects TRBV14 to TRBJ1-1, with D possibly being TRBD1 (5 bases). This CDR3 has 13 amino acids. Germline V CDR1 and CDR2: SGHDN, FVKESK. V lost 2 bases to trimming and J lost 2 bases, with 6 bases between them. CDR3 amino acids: CASSQQGNTEAFF. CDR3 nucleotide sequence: TGTGCCAGCAGCCAACAGGGTAACACTGAAGCTTTCTTT. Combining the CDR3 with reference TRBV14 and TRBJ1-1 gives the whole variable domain EAGVTQFPSHSVIEKGQTVTLRCDPISGHDNLYWYRRVMGKEIKFLLHFVKESKQDESGMPNNRFLAERTGGTYSTLKVQPAELEDSGVYFCASSQQGNTEAFFGQGTRLTVV.

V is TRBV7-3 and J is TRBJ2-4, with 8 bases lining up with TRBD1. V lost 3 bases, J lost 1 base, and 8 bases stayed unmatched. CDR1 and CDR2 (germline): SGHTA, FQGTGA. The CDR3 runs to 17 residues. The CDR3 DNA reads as TGTGCCAGCAGCTTGGCAGGGGGCGAGGGGGCCAAAAACATTCAGTACTTC. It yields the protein CASSLAGGEGAKNIQYF.

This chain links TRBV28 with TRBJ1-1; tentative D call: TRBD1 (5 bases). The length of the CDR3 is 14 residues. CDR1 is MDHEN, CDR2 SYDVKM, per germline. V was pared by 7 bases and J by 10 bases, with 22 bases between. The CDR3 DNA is TGTGCCAGCACCCCGGAGGGGATACGGGGTAGAGCTTTCTTT. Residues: CASTPEGIRGRAFF.

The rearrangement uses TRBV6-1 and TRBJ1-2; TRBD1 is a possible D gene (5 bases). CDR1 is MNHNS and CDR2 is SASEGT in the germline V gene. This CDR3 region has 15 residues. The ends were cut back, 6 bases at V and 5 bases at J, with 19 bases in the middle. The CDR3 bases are TGTGCCAGCAGCCGGGGGGGAGTTCCGGAATATGGCTACACCTTC. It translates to CASSRGGVPEYGYTF.

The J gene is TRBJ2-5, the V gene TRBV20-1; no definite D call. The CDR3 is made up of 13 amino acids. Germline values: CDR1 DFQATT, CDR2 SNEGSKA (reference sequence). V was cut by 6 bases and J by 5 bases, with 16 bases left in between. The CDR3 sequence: CSALGPSRETQYF. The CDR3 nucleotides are TGCAGTGCATTAGGGCCTTCTCGGGAGACCCAGTACTTC.